Reported below is one TCR beta chain. V lost 1 base and J lost 4, with 5 bases in between. The germline gives CDR1 LGHNA, CDR2 YNFKEQ. The CDR3 length is 12 residues. The data derive from a study of siplizumab effects on memory and regulatory T cells. Data came from immunoSEQ multiplex PCR; TCRdb stores just in-frame clones and leaves some out. Here the sample spans over 85,000 clones, approximately 92% being singletons. Sequencing used CD4+ T cells sorted from blood. The chain joins TRBV4-2 to TRBJ2-7; no reliable D call. The source is a human donor in good health. The CDR3 region is CASSQASYEQYF. For the CDR3, the DNA is TGTGCCAGCAGCCAAGCTTCTTACGAGCAGTACTTC.